Below are 18 T cell receptor beta chains sequenced from a single sample in a study of CD8 T cells in Susac syndrome. Random hexamers were used to reverse transcribe roughly 0.5 to 1 ug of RNA. TCRdb used MiXCR to reprocess the immunoSEQ multiplex PCR reads, holding one entry per CDR3 protein. Altogether under 200,000 distinct CDR3 sequences are present, more than 85% being singletons, with the ten largest covering less than 0.2%. The sequencing sample was made of CD8+ T cells from PBMCs. These receptors were taken from a human donor with Susac syndrome.

The chain has TRBV27 and TRBJ2-5; D unresolved. The germline gives CDR1 MNHEY, CDR2 SMNVEV (reference sequence). CDR3 size: 15 residues. Trimming shortened V by 6 bases and J by 5 bases, and 19 bases separated the two germline ends. The DNA of the CDR3 is TGTGCCAGCAGAGTAAAGCACGCGGCGTTGGAGACCCAGTACTTC. It encodes CASRVKHAALETQYF.

The V call is TRBV5-6, the J call TRBJ2-5, with a tentative D call TRBD1 (6 bases). V was pared by 4 bases and J by 2 bases, with 21 bases between. The CDR3 is made up of 17 amino acids. Germline assignment: CDR1 SGHDT and CDR2 YYEEEE. In nucleotides, the CDR3 is TGTGCCAGCAGCCCTACCTCAAGACAGGAGGAACAAGAGACCCAGTACTTC. Translation: CASSPTSRQEEQETQYF.

This chain uses TRBV20-1 with TRBJ2-1; 8 nucleotides match TRBD2. Trimming cost V 3 bases and J 5 bases; bases outside gene matches: 9. The CDR3 totals 15 residues. Germline CDR1 reads DFQATT; CDR2 reads SNEGSKA (reference sequence). CDR3 region: CSARGTSGQNNEQFF. CDR3 bases: TGCAGTGCTAGGGGGACTAGTGGGCAAAACAATGAGCAGTTCTTC.

V usage is TRBV27 and J usage is TRBJ1-5; D may be TRBD1 (5 bases). This CDR3 spans 18 amino acids. Per the germline V gene, CDR1 is MNHEY and CDR2 is SMNVEV (reference sequence). V was cut by 5 bases and J by 6 bases, with 26 bases left in between. The chain's CDR3 is CASSAGTGGRLGGQPQHF. The CDR3 region has the DNA TGTGCCAGCAGTGCCGGGACCGGCGGCCGACTTGGGGGTCAGCCCCAGCATTTT.

In its sample, this clonotype was seen once. The rearrangement joins TRBV6-5 to TRBJ1-6; D is possibly TRBD1 (6 bases). Trimming took 0 bases from V and 5 from J, leaving 11 bases between them. The CDR3 covers 16 residues. CDR1 is MNHEY, CDR2 SVGAGI, per germline. The CDR3 reads CASSYSVSGDNSPLHF. CDR3 nucleotide sequence: TGTGCCAGCAGTTACTCAGTTTCAGGGGATAATTCACCCCTCCACTTT.

The chain uses TRBV6-1 and TRBJ2-5; D is unclear. Trimming pared 6 bases from V and 4 bases from J, leaving 27 bases between. The germline CDR1 and CDR2 sequences are MNHNS and SASEGT. CDR3 length: 18 amino acids. CDR3 DNA: TGTGCCAGCAGCCCCTTCAGGTCGAGGAGAAGGGTCGGAGAGACCCAGTACTTC. Residues: CASSPFRSRRRVGETQYF.

The gene calls are TRBV3-1 and TRBJ1-2; tentative D call: TRBD1 (5 bases). The germline V gene encodes CDR1 LGHDT and CDR2 YNNKEL (reference sequence). CDR3 length equals 14 residues. The germline V and J ends were trimmed by 4 bases and 5 bases, with 14 bases remaining between them. The CDR3, as DNA: TGTGCCAGCAGCCTCGGGACGGTGGCTTATGGCTACACCTTC. Translating it yields CASSLGTVAYGYTF.

J is TRBJ1-2 and V is TRBV4-1; D gene ambiguous. Germline-derived CDR1 and CDR2 are MGHRA and YSYEKL. The CDR3 has 14 amino acids. Trimming cost V 2 bases and J 4 bases, with 11 bases left between them. CDR3 bases: TGCGCCAGCAGCCAATCGGGAGTAGGCTATGGCTACACCTTC. As protein: CASSQSGVGYGYTF.

This sequence joins TRBV4-1 and TRBJ2-2; 8 nucleotides agree with TRBD1. Germline trimming cut 1 base from V and 3 bases from J; bases unmatched to any gene: 7. The CDR3 is 17 amino acids. From germline, CDR1 is MGHRA and CDR2 YSYEKL. This chain's CDR3 is CASSQGLRGLDTGELFF. CDR3 in DNA: TGCGCCAGCAGCCAAGGTCTCAGGGGGCTAGACACCGGGGAGCTGTTTTTT.

This chain uses TRBV5-1 with TRBJ1-2; possible D gene TRBD1, 6 bases. From germline, CDR1 is SGHRS and CDR2 YFSETQ. V was pared by 5 bases and J by 8 bases, with 13 bases between. CDR3 length equals 12 residues. This CDR3 is CASRTGTVGYTF. As DNA, the CDR3 is TGCGCCAGCAGAACAGGGACGGTCGGCTACACCTTC.

V and J are TRBV7-9 and TRBJ2-3; 11 bases match TRBD2. V shed 7 bases and J 5 bases; nucleotides not matched to a gene: 17. This CDR3 comprises 18 residues. Germline lookup yields CDR1 SEHNR and CDR2 FQNEAQ (reference sequence). CDR3 DNA: TGTGCCAGCACCCCCCGTCGATCTAGCGGGAGGATCGGAGATACGCAGTATTTT. Its translation: CASTPRRSSGRIGDTQYF.

The chain combines TRBV7-9 with TRBJ1-2; D uncertain. Germline V lookup: CDR1 SEHNR, CDR2 FQNEAQ (reference sequence). The V gene lost 4 bases and the J gene lost 0 bases, with 12 bases spanning the gap. There are 15 residues in the CDR3. CDR3 loop: CASSSIKNSNYGYTF. The CDR3 DNA sequence: TGTGCCAGCAGCTCCATTAAAAATTCTAACTATGGCTACACCTTC. Combining the CDR3 with reference TRBV7-9 and TRBJ1-2 gives the whole variable domain DTGVSQNPRHKITKRGQNVTFRCDPISEHNRLYWYRQTLGQGPEFLTYFQNEAQLEKSRLLSDRFSAERPKGSFSTLEIQRTEQGDSAMYLCASSSIKNSNYGYTFGSGTRLTVV.

The CDR3 bases are TGTGCCAGCAGTTCGACAGCCAGTCAGCCCCAGCATTTT. Translation: CASSSTASQPQHF. The gene calls are TRBV27 and TRBJ1-5; weak D call: TRBD1 (5 bases). This CDR3 is 13 amino acids long. V gave up 4 bases and J gave up 6 bases, with 10 bases separating them. Germline loops: CDR1 MNHEY, CDR2 SMNVEV (reference sequence).

The gene calls are TRBV28 and TRBJ2-1, with 8 bases aligning to TRBD2. The V gene end was trimmed by 4 bases and the J gene end by 7 bases; junction bases not matched to a gene: 18. CDR1 and CDR2 (germline): MDHEN, SYDVKM. CDR3 length equals 18 residues. The CDR3, as DNA: TGTGCCAGCAGTTCCCGCATCCGAAGCGGGAGTACCGTAAATGAGCAGTTCTTC. Encoded protein: CASSSRIRSGSTVNEQFF. Based on the CDR3 plus reference TRBV28 and TRBJ2-1, the full variable domain is DVKVTQSSRYLVKRTGEKVFLECVQDMDHENMFWYRQDPGLGLRLIYFSYDVKMKEKGDIPEGYSVSREKKERFSLILESASTNQTSMYLCASSSRIRSGSTVNEQFFGPGTRLTVL.

The chain joins TRBV6-1 to TRBJ2-7, with TRBD1 as a possible D gene (6 bases). Germline loops: CDR1 MNHNS, CDR2 SASEGT. Trimming shortened V by 6 bases and J by 0 bases, and 9 bases separated the two germline ends. The CDR3 runs to 13 residues. CDR3 DNA: TGTGCCAGCAGAACAGGGAGCTCCTACGAGCAGTACTTC. Translation: CASRTGSSYEQYF.

This clonotype has a single count. This chain connects TRBV3-1 to TRBJ2-1; D possibly corresponds to TRBD2 (6 bases). CDR3 length: 14 amino acids. With 6 bases removed from V and 6 bases from J, the gap between germline ends came to 15 bases. Germline V lookup: CDR1 LGHDT, CDR2 YNNKEL (reference sequence). CDR3 in amino acids: CASRGRGMSNEQFF. The CDR3 coding sequence is TGTGCCAGCAGAGGACGGGGGATGTCCAATGAGCAGTTCTTC.

About this clonotype: The junction departs from germline at one end; a sequencing error may be responsible. The chain has TRBV19 and TRBJ1-5; 12 bases are a match to TRBD1. CDR3 length equals 14 residues. In germline, CDR1 is LNHDA, CDR2 SQIVND (reference sequence). The CDR3 DNA sequence: TGTGCCAGTAGCGGGACAGGGGGCAAGCAGCCCCAGCATTTT. Translating gives CASSGTGGKQPQHF.

The chain couples TRBV29-1 to TRBJ2-3; D not resolved. The germline CDR1 and CDR2 sequences are SQVTM and ANQGSEA. The V end was cut by 3 bases, the J end by 0 bases, with 10 bases between. This CDR3 has 14 residues. The CDR3 protein is CSVEILTSTDTQYF. The CDR3 region has the DNA TGCAGCGTTGAGATCCTAACTAGCACAGATACGCAGTATTTT.